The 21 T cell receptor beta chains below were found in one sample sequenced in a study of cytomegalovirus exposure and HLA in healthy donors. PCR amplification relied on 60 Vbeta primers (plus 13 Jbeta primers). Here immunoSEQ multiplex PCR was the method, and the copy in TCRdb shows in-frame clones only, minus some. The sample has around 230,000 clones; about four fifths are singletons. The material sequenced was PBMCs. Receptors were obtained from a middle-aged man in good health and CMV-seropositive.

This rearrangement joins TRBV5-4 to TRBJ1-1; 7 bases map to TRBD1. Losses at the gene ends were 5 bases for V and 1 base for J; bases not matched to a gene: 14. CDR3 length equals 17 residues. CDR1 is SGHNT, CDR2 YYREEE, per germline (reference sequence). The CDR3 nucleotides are TGTGCCAGCAGACAGTGGGACAGAAAAGCCTGGAACACTGAAGCTTTCTTT. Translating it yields CASRQWDRKAWNTEAFF.

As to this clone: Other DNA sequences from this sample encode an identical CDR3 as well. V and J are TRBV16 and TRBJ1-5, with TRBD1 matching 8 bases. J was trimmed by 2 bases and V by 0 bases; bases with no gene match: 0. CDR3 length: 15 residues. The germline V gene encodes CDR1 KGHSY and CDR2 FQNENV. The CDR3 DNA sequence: TGTGCCAGCAGCCAATCGGGACAGGGCAATCAGCCCCAGCATTTT. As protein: CASSQSGQGNQPQHF.

CDR3 amino acids: CASSVRDSGETQYF. The CDR3 DNA reads as TGTGCCAGCAGCGTACGGGACAGCGGAGAGACCCAGTACTTC. The chain is built from TRBV7-2 and TRBJ2-5, with 7 bases that match TRBD1. Germline CDR1 reads SGHTA; CDR2 reads FQGNSA. The CDR3 length is 14 residues. V gave up 5 bases and J gave up 4 bases; unmatched junction bases: 7.

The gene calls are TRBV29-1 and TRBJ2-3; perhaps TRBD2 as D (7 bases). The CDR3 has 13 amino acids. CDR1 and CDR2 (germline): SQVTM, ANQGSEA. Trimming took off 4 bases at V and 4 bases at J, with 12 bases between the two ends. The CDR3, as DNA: TGCAGCGTTGGGGGGGGCCGGGCAGATACGCAGTATTTT. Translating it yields CSVGGGRADTQYF.

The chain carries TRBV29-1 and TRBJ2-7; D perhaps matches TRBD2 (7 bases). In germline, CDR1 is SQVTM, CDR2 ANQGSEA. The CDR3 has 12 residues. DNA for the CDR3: TGCGGAGGGGGGGAGGGCTCGTGGGAGCAGTACTTC. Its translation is CGGGEGSWEQYF.

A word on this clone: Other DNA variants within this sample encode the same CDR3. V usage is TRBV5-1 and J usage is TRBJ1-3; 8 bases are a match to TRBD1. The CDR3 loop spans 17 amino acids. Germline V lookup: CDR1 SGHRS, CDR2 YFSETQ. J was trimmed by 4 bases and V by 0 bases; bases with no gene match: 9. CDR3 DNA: TGCGCCAGCAGCTTGGAAAGCCTGACAGGGGCCGGAAACACCATATATTTT. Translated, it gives CASSLESLTGAGNTIYF.

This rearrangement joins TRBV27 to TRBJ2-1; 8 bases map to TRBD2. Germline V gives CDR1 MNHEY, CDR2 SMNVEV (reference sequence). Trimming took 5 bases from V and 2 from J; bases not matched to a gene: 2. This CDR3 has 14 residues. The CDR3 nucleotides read TGTGCCAGCAGTACTAGCGGACCCTACAATGAGCAGTTCTTC. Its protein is CASSTSGPYNEQFF.

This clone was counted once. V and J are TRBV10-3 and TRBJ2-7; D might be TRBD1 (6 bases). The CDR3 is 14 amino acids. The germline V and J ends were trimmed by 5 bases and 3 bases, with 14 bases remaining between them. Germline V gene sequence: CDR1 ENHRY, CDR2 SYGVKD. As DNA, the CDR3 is TGTGCCATCAGTACCCCGGGACAAGGCTACGAGCAGTACTTC. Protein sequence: CAISTPGQGYEQYF.

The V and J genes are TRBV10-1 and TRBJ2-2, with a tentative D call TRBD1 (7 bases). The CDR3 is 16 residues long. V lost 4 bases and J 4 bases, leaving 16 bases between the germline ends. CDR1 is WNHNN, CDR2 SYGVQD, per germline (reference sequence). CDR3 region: CASSVVAGGTTGELFF. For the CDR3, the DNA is TGCGCCAGCAGTGTCGTGGCAGGGGGGACCACCGGGGAGCTGTTTTTT.

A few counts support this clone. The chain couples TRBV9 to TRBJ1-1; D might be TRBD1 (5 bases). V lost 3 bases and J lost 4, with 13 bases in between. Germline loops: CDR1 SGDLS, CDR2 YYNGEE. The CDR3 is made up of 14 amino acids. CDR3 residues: CASSAQAGGTEAFF. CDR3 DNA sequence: TGTGCCAGCAGCGCCCAAGCGGGGGGCACTGAAGCTTTCTTT.

In DNA, the CDR3 is TGTGCCAGCAGTTACTCGCCGGACCTCCGGGGCGAGCAGTACTTC. Its protein is CASSYSPDLRGEQYF. J is TRBJ2-7 and V is TRBV6-5; the D gene is possibly TRBD2 (5 bases). This CDR3 contains 15 residues. Germline CDR1 reads MNHEY; CDR2 reads SVGAGI. V shed 0 bases and J shed 6 bases, with 15 bases lying between them.

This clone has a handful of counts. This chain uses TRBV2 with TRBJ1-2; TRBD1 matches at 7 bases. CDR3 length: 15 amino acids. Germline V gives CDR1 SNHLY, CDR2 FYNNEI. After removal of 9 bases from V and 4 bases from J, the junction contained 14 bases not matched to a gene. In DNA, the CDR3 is TGTGCCAGTCGGGGGACAGAGGGACAGACCTATGGCTACACCTTC. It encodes CASRGTEGQTYGYTF. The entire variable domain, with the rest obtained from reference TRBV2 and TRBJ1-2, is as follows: EPEVTQTPSHQVTQMGQEVILRCVPISNHLYFYWYRQILGQKVEFLVSFYNNEISEKSEIFDDQFSVERPDGSNFTLKIRSTKLEDSAMYFCASRGTEGQTYGYTFGSGTRLTVV.

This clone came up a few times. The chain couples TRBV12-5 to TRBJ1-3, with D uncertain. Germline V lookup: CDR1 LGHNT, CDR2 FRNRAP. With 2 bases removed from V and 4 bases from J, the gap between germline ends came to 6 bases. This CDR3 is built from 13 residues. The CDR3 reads CASGLSPGNTIYF. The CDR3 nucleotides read TGTGCTAGTGGTTTGAGCCCGGGAAACACCATATATTTT. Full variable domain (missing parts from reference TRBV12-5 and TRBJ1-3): DARVTQTPRHKVTEMGQEVTMRCQPILGHNTVFWYRQTMMQGLELLAYFRNRAPLDDSGMPKDRFSAEMPDATLATLKIQPSEPRDSAVYFCASGLSPGNTIYFGEGSWLTVV.

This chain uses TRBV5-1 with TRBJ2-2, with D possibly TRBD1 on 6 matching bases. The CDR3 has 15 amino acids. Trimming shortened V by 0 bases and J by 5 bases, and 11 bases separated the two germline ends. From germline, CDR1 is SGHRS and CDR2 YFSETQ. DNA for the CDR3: TGCGCCAGCAGCTTGGGTTCAGGGGATACCGGGGAGCTGTTTTTT. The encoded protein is CASSLGSGDTGELFF.

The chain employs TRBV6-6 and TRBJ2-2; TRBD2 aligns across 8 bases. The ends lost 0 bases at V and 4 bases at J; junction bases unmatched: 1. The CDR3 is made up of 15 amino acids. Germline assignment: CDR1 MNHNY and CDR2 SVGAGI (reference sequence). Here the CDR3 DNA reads TGTGCCAGCAGTTACTCCCGGGAGGGCACCGGGGAGCTGTTTTTT. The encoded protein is CASSYSREGTGELFF.

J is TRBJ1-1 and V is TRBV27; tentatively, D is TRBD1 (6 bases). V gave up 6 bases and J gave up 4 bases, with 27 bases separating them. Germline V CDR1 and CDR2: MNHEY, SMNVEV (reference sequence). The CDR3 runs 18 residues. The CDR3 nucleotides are TGTGCCAGCAGCCCTGGACAGTTCCGCGTTCGGTTCCTCACTGAAGCTTTCTTT. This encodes CASSPGQFRVRFLTEAFF.

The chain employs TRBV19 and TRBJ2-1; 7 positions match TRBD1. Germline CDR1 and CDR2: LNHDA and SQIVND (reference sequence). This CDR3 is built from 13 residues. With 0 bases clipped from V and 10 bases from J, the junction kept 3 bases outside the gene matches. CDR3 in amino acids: CASSIDLTGEQFF. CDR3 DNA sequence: TGTGCCAGTAGTATAGACCTGACAGGGGAGCAGTTCTTC.

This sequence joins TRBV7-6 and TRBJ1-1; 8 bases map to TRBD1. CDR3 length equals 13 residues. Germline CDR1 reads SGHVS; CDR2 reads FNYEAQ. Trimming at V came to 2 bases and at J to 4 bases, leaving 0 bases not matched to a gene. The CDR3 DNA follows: TGTGCCAGCAGCTTAACAGGGGGCACTGAAGCTTTCTTT. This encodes CASSLTGGTEAFF.

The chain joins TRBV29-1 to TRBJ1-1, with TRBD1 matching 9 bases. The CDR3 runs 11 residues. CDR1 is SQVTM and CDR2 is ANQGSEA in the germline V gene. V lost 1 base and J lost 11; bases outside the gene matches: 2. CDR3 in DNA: TGCAGCGTTGAAGGGACAGGGGACGCTTTCTTT. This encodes CSVEGTGDAFF.

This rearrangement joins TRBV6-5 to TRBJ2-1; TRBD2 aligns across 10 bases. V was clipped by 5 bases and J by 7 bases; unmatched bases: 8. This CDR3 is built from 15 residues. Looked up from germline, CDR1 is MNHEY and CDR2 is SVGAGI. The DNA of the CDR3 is TGTGCCAGCAGTACCCTAGCGGGAGAAACGAATGAGCAGTTCTTC. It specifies CASSTLAGETNEQFF.

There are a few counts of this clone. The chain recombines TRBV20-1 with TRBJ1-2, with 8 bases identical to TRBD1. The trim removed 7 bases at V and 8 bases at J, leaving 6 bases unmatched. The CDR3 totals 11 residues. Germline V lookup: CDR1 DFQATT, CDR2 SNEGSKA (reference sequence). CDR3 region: CSGKQGEGYTF. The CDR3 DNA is TGCAGTGGAAAACAGGGGGAAGGCTACACCTTC.